This TCR beta chain was sequenced during a study of CD8+CD57+ T cells in acquired aplastic anemia. On the study more broadly: The study obtained an average of 3.2 ug of DNA from sorted CD4+ and CD8+ cells. Where healthy donors were concerned, CD4+ cells averaged about 10 million reads.

Points from the study as a whole: Controls and patients did not differ significantly in CD8+ Simpson's diversity. Patients shared twenty-nine CD8+ CDR3 sequences with controls.

The germline V and J ends were trimmed by 1 base and 7 bases, with 16 bases remaining between them. Per the germline V gene, CDR1 is DFQATT and CDR2 is SNEGSKA (reference sequence). The CDR3 spans 14 residues. Genomic DNA, serving as template, underwent TCR beta VDJ and CDR3 profiling. TCRdb passed the reads through MiXCR, listing each CDR3 protein once. Altogether 98,000 or so distinct CDR3 sequences are present, around 49% being singletons, with the ten largest covering around a third. For this clonotype: The target antigen is unknown.

The chain employs TRBV20-1 and TRBJ1-1, with D possibly TRBD1 on 5 matching bases. This receptor was obtained from a human donor in good health, serving as a control. The sample was sorted CD4+, CD8+, or CD8+CD57+ T cells (not recorded which) from PBMCs. Here the CDR3 DNA reads TGCAGTGCTAGAGGCAGAGGGGCCGGGATTGAAGCTTTCTTT. This encodes CSARGRGAGIEAFF.